This is a list of T cell receptor beta chains from one sample in a study of blood T cell repertoires in COVID-19. Sequencing was performed with immunoSEQ multiplex PCR; in TCRdb, only in-frame clones are kept and a portion is missing. The table lists about half a million clones, 80% to 90% of them singletons, with around 0.9% in the top ten. Sequenced material: peripheral blood. These receptors were obtained from a man between 18 and 35 years old with COVID-19, enrolled during active disease. Both conserved end residues are part of each CDR3. The D gene is left open where the match is weak. Expanded clones get a size class; other rows say once, few or many, or leave the size out.

v_call,clone_size,d_call,j_call,cdr3_aa,cdr3_nt
TRBV6-5,NA,NA,TRBJ2-7,CASTTAMGGQYF,TGTGCCAGCACCACAGCGATGGGAGGGCAGTACTTC
TRBV6-5,once,TRBD1,TRBJ1-1,CASRNRDREQGAFF,TGTGCCAGCAGAAACCGGGACAGGGAACAAGGAGCTTTCTTT
TRBV10-2,once,TRBD2,TRBJ2-1,CASSESREGRNEQFF,TGCGCCAGCAGTGAGTCGCGGGAGGGCCGGAATGAGCAGTTCTTC
TRBV7-9,NA,NA,TRBJ1-1,CASSLGAGIGNTEAFF,TGTGCCAGCAGCTTAGGGGCAGGGATAGGAAACACTGAAGCTTTCTTT
TRBV5-1,NA,TRBD2,TRBJ2-1,CASSVTSGSSYNEQFF,TGCGCCAGCAGCGTGACTAGCGGGAGTTCCTACAATGAGCAGTTCTTC
TRBV27,NA,TRBD1,TRBJ2-2,CASSLYRGQPGELFF,TGTGCCAGCAGTTTATACAGGGGTCAGCCCGGGGAGCTGTTTTTT
TRBV6-5,NA,NA,TRBJ2-5,CASSSDPFGETQYF,TGTGCCAGCAGCTCCGACCCCTTCGGGGAGACCCAGTACTTC
TRBV5-1,NA,NA,TRBJ2-7,CASSSALQGDFYEQYF,TGCGCCAGCAGCTCCGCTTTACAGGGAGATTTCTACGAGCAGTACTTC
TRBV5-1,NA,NA,TRBJ1-1,CASSLSGGLNTEAFF,TGCGCCAGCAGCTTGTCCGGGGGACTCAACACTGAAGCTTTCTTT
TRBV19,NA,NA,TRBJ2-6,CASSISGSAGANVLTF,TGTGCCAGTAGTATTTCGGGGTCAGCTGGGGCCAACGTCCTGACTTTC
TRBV5-1,NA,TRBD1,TRBJ2-5,CASSFGYGTGEETQYF,TGCGCCAGCAGCTTCGGGTACGGGACAGGGGAAGAGACCCAGTACTTC
TRBV29-1,NA,TRBD1,TRBJ2-1,CSVVRQGVVDEQFF,TGCAGCGTTGTAAGGCAGGGGGTGGTTGATGAGCAGTTCTTC
TRBV4-2,NA,TRBD2,TRBJ2-3,CASSQDSGGAFSPDTQYF,TGTGCCAGCAGCCAAGATAGCGGGGGGGCCTTTTCCCCAGATACGCAGTATTTT
TRBV12-3/TRBV12-4,NA,NA,TRBJ1-2,CASSLGTNYGYTF,TGTGCCAGCAGTTTAGGTACTAACTATGGCTACACCTTC
TRBV11-2,NA,TRBD2,TRBJ2-7,CASSSLAGGSYEQYF,TGTGCCAGCAGCTCCCTAGCGGGGGGCTCCTACGAGCAGTACTTC
TRBV6-6,once,NA,TRBJ1-4,CASSYGGWANEKLFF,TGTGCCAGCAGTTACGGGGGGTGGGCTAATGAAAAACTGTTTTTT
TRBV18,NA,NA,TRBJ2-6,CASSLISAAGANVLTF,TGTGCCAGCTCATTAATTAGCGCAGCTGGGGCCAACGTCCTGACTTTC
TRBV9,NA,NA,TRBJ1-6,CASSVGGGNSPLHF,TGTGCCAGCAGCGTTGGGGGCGGTAATTCACCCCTCCACTTT
TRBV6-5,NA,TRBD2,TRBJ2-1,CASSYSPSGYNEQFF,TGTGCCAGCAGTTACTCGCCTAGCGGCTACAATGAGCAGTTCTTC
TRBV6-1,NA,NA,TRBJ1-6,CASSEADRSSPLHF,TGTGCCAGCAGTGAGGCCGACAGGAGTTCACCCCTCCACTTT